This TCR beta chain was sequenced during a study of identical twins. Study-wide findings and caveats: Models underestimated out-of-frame TCR alpha sharing in monozygotic twins.

In its sample, this clonotype was seen a few times. The antigen remains unidentified. TCRdb passed the 5' RACE reads through MiXCR, listing each CDR3 protein once. The sample carries approximately 260,000 distinct CDR3 sequences, roughly an eighth recorded once. The specimen was memory (CD45RO+) T cells sorted from blood. The receptor was isolated from a woman under 30 in good health.

Here the CDR3 reads CSAREARATDTQYF. CDR3 coding DNA: TGCAGTGCTAGAGAAGCGAGGGCGACAGATACGCAGTATTTT. V is TRBV20-1 and J is TRBJ2-3; D may be TRBD2 (5 bases). The V gene's germline CDR1 is DFQATT and CDR2 SNEGSKA (reference sequence). This CDR3 comprises 14 residues. V was trimmed by 0 bases and J by 3 bases, leaving 10 bases between them.